The clone carrying this T cell receptor beta chain has a single count. The V gene's germline CDR1 is DFQATT and CDR2 SNEGSKA (reference sequence). The CDR3 sequence is 15 residues long. The sample comes from a study of blood T cells in healthy people across ages. The authors ran a second PCR of about 6 to 11 cycles using a sample-barcoded 5' primer and a J-beta primer mix. TCRdb recomputed calls from the 5' RACE reads with MiXCR, one row per CDR3 protein. The sample lists 1.5 million to 1.9 million distinct CDR3 sequences; less than 45% were seen once. J is TRBJ2-4 and V is TRBV20-1, with 8 positions matching TRBD1. The J call may be wrong; the DNA end is better matched by TRBJ2-7. This receptor was obtained from a young woman in good health. The sample taken for sequencing was blood. Here the CDR3 DNA reads TGCAGTGCTAGAGATACAGGGGGTCGGCTCTACGAGCAGTACTTC. Its protein is CSARDTGGRLYEQYF.